The 32 T cell receptor beta chains in this list originate from one sample, sequenced in a study of cytomegalovirus exposure and HLA in healthy donors. PCR amplification relied on 60 Vbeta primers (plus 13 Jbeta primers). Sequencing used immunoSEQ multiplex PCR; TCRdb keeps in-frame clones, though not all of them. This table has some 170,000 clones, roughly four fifths appearing once. Sequencing was performed on PBMCs. Receptors were obtained from a woman between 18 and 29 years old in good health and CMV-seropositive.

This chain links TRBV7-8 with TRBJ1-2, with D unclear. In germline, CDR1 is SGHVS, CDR2 FQNEAQ. The CDR3 has 15 amino acids. Trimming stripped 5 bases from V and 3 bases from J, with 16 bases between. CDR3 in DNA: TGTGCCAGCAGCCCCCCGCGAACCGGTTACTATGGCTACACCTTC. This translates into CASSPPRTGYYGYTF.

The J gene is TRBJ2-7, the V gene TRBV5-4; 12 bases match TRBD2. This CDR3 is built from 15 residues. With 1 base clipped from V and 12 bases from J, the junction kept 11 bases outside the gene matches. Germline V gene data show CDR1 as SGHNT and CDR2 as YYREEE (reference sequence). CDR3 sequence reads: CASSLWGASGGAWYF. The CDR3 nucleotides are TGTGCCAGCAGCTTGTGGGGAGCTAGCGGGGGGGCTTGGTACTTC. Combining the CDR3 with reference TRBV5-4 and TRBJ2-7 gives the whole variable domain ETGVTQSPTHLIKTRGQQVTLRCSSQSGHNTVSWYQQALGQGPQFIFQYYREEENGRGNFPPRFSGLQFPNYSSELNVNALELDDSALYLCASSLWGASGGAWYFGPGTRLTVT.

The gene calls are TRBV19 and TRBJ2-1, with D perhaps TRBD2 (5 bases). The CDR3 contains 20 residues. Germline CDR1 LNHDA, CDR2 SQIVND (reference sequence). Trimming pared 2 bases from V and 4 bases from J, leaving 27 bases between. CDR3 in amino acids: CASSIRSGSVAPSLYNEQFF. CDR3 bases: TGTGCCAGTAGTATACGCTCGGGGTCGGTGGCCCCTTCCCTATACAATGAGCAGTTCTTC. The variable domain in full, with the rest retrieved from reference TRBV19 and TRBJ2-1, is DGGITQSPKYLFRKEGQNVTLSCEQNLNHDAMYWYRQDPGQGLRLIYYSQIVNDFQKGDIAEGYSVSREKKESFPLTVTSAQKNPTAFYLCASSIRSGSVAPSLYNEQFFGPGTRLTVL.

The chain recombines TRBV7-9 with TRBJ1-1; 7 nucleotides match TRBD1. Germline CDR1 and CDR2: SEHNR and FQNEAQ (reference sequence). The junction had 9 bases not matched to a gene; V was cut back by 3 bases and J by 5 bases. This CDR3 contains 15 residues. CDR3 in amino acids: CASSLGDSRGTEAFF. The CDR3 DNA reads as TGTGCCAGCAGCTTGGGGGACAGCCGCGGGACTGAAGCTTTCTTT.

V and J are TRBV9 and TRBJ1-1; D may be TRBD1 (6 bases). Germline V gives CDR1 SGDLS, CDR2 YYNGEE. The CDR3 contains 15 residues. Trimming removed 0 bases from V and 4 bases from J, with 13 bases in between. For the CDR3, the DNA is TGTGCCAGCAGCGTAGTCCAAGGGGGGGCCACTGAAGCTTTCTTT. Amino acid sequence: CASSVVQGGATEAFF.

V usage is TRBV5-4 and J usage is TRBJ1-2; TRBD1 matches 7 bases. This CDR3 has 14 residues. Per germline, CDR1 SGHNT and CDR2 YYREEE (reference sequence). With V trimmed by 3 bases and J by 4 bases, 6 bases remained unmatched. The CDR3 protein is CASSSPGTAYGYTF. The CDR3 coding sequence is TGTGCCAGCAGCTCCCCTGGGACAGCCTATGGCTACACCTTC.

The chain combines TRBV19 with TRBJ1-4; D remains ambiguous. CDR1 LNHDA and CDR2 SQIVND come from the germline V gene (reference sequence). Trimming removed 3 bases from V and 0 bases from J, with 8 bases in between. The CDR3 runs 15 residues. CDR3 nucleotide sequence: TGTGCCAGTAGTATGACGGGGACAACTAATGAAAAACTGTTTTTT. This sequence encodes CASSMTGTTNEKLFF. Full variable domain (missing parts from reference TRBV19 and TRBJ1-4): DGGITQSPKYLFRKEGQNVTLSCEQNLNHDAMYWYRQDPGQGLRLIYYSQIVNDFQKGDIAEGYSVSREKKESFPLTVTSAQKNPTAFYLCASSMTGTTNEKLFFGSGTQLSVL.

This chain joins TRBV29-1 and TRBJ2-6; D is possibly TRBD2 (5 bases). Looked up from germline, CDR1 is SQVTM and CDR2 is ANQGSEA. Trimming took off 0 bases at V and 0 bases at J, with 6 bases between the two ends. The CDR3 is 15 residues long. CDR3 in amino acids: CSVEDRDSGANVLTF. The CDR3 DNA is TGCAGCGTTGAAGATCGGGACTCTGGGGCCAACGTCCTGACTTTC.

With respect to this clone: Its ends do not fully match the called genes, so a read error is possible. The same CDR3 is also encoded by other DNA sequences in this sample. The chain is built from TRBV7-9 and TRBJ1-1; D remains ambiguous. The CDR3 loop spans 12 amino acids. Germline values: CDR1 SEHNR, CDR2 FQNEAQ (reference sequence). CDR3 DNA: TGTTCCAGCAGCCCCGGGGACACTGAAGCTTTCTTT. Its protein product is CSSSPGDTEAFF.

The CDR3 is CSVTKQGHTDTQYF. Here the CDR3 DNA reads TGCAGCGTGACCAAGCAGGGACACACAGATACGCAGTATTTT. The V and J genes are TRBV29-1 and TRBJ2-3; D perhaps matches TRBD1 (6 bases). V was clipped by 6 bases and J by 2 bases, with 15 bases between them. Germline CDR1 is SQVTM and CDR2 is ANQGSEA. The CDR3 has 14 residues.

The chain recombines TRBV7-3 with TRBJ2-1; 8 bases are a match to TRBD1. This CDR3 region has 15 residues. Germline values: CDR1 SGHTA, CDR2 FQGTGA. J gave up 0 bases and V 4 bases, and 2 bases lay outside the gene matches. This CDR3 reads CASSSGQGSYNEQFF. The CDR3, as DNA: TGTGCCAGCAGCTCCGGACAGGGCTCCTACAATGAGCAGTTCTTC.

CDR3 residues: CASASTGQWDQPQHF. CDR3 DNA sequence: TGTGCCAGCGCTTCCACGGGACAGTGGGATCAGCCCCAGCATTTT. The chain employs TRBV6-5 and TRBJ1-5; 7 bases are shared with TRBD1. The germline gives CDR1 MNHEY, CDR2 SVGAGI. V shed 8 bases, J shed 5 bases, and the junction held 12 bases outside the gene matches. This CDR3 region has 15 residues.

The chain is built from TRBV2 and TRBJ1-1, with a weak D call TRBD1 (6 bases). Trimming took off 8 bases at V and 11 bases at J, with 27 bases between the two ends. The CDR3 extends over 15 amino acids. CDR1 is SNHLY and CDR2 is FYNNEI in the germline V gene. CDR3 loop: CASGTDRPIRLGAFF. CDR3 nucleotides: TGTGCCAGCGGGACGGACAGACCCATTCGATTAGGGGCTTTCTTT.

The rearrangement links TRBV9 to TRBJ2-6; D ambiguous. The V end was cut by 0 bases, the J end by 0 bases, with 7 bases between. Germline V CDR1 and CDR2: SGDLS, YYNGEE. This CDR3 contains 16 residues. Written as DNA, the CDR3 is TGTGCCAGCAGCGTAGTCAGATCCTCTGGGGCCAACGTCCTGACTTTC. It encodes CASSVVRSSGANVLTF.

This clone was observed a few times. This sequence joins TRBV6-5 and TRBJ2-3, with 9 bases aligning to TRBD2. In germline, CDR1 is MNHEY, CDR2 SVGAGI. This CDR3 contains 14 residues. Germline trimming cut 7 bases from V and 2 bases from J; bases unmatched to any gene: 4. This CDR3 is CASKGGGATDTQYF. CDR3 DNA: TGTGCCAGCAAGGGCGGGGGGGCCACAGATACGCAGTATTTT.

The chain couples TRBV15 to TRBJ1-6; 8 positions agree with TRBD1. Germline lookup yields CDR1 LNHNV and CDR2 YYDKDF (reference sequence). The V gene end was trimmed by 3 bases and the J gene end by 5 bases; junction bases not matched to a gene: 0. CDR3 size: 14 residues. CDR3 amino acids: CATSRTGDNSPLHF. CDR3 coding DNA: TGTGCCACCAGCAGGACAGGGGATAATTCACCCCTCCACTTT. The full variable domain, its missing parts supplied by reference TRBV15 and TRBJ1-6, is DAMVIQNPRYQVTQFGKPVTLSCSQTLNHNVMYWYQQKSSQAPKLLFHYYDKDFNNEADTPDNFQSRRPNTSFCFLDIRSPGLGDTAMYLCATSRTGDNSPLHFGNGTRLTVT.

The CDR3 sequence: CASSLDFGGADEQFF. The CDR3 DNA sequence: TGTGCCAGCAGCTTAGATTTCGGCGGGGCCGATGAGCAGTTCTTC. The V and J genes are TRBV11-2 and TRBJ2-1, with D possibly being TRBD2 (6 bases). V lost 0 bases and J 8 bases, leaving 14 bases between the germline ends. This CDR3 is 15 amino acids long. Germline assignment: CDR1 SGHAT and CDR2 FQNNGV.

This chain connects TRBV4-1 to TRBJ2-2, with 8 nucleotides matching TRBD1. The CDR3 contains 16 residues. The trim removed 0 bases at V and 10 bases at J, leaving 10 bases unmatched. Per the germline V gene, CDR1 is MGHRA and CDR2 is YSYEKL. In nucleotides, the CDR3 is TGCGCCAGCAGCCAAGATTGGCAGGGGGCGCGGCAGGAGCTGTTTTTT. As protein: CASSQDWQGARQELFF.

The chain is built from TRBV13 and TRBJ2-1; 7 bases line up with TRBD2. The V gene's germline CDR1 is PRHDT and CDR2 FYEKMQ (reference sequence). The V segment lost 4 bases and the J segment 3 bases; nucleotides outside the gene matches: 21. This CDR3 region has 20 residues. CDR3 nucleotide sequence: TGTGCCAGCAGCTCAGCAGATCCACCAAGTGCGGGGGATTACTACAATGAGCAGTTCTTC. Its protein is CASSSADPPSAGDYYNEQFF.

The chain links TRBV14 to TRBJ2-3; a weak D match, TRBD2 (6 bases). The CDR3 extends over 15 amino acids. V was trimmed by 1 base and J by 6 bases, leaving 14 bases between them. CDR1 and CDR2 from the germline V gene are SGHDN and FVKESK. Written as DNA, the CDR3 is TGTGCCAGCAGCCAAGGGACGGGAGCCCCCGATACGCAGTATTTT. This codes for CASSQGTGAPDTQYF.

The chain joins TRBV11-3 to TRBJ1-5; no clear D gene. The V and J ends lost 1 base and 5 bases respectively, with 9 bases between them. The CDR3 covers 14 residues. The V gene's germline CDR1 is SGHNT and CDR2 YENEEA. CDR3 DNA: TGTGCCAGCAGCTTAGGCTCTGGCCATCAGCCCCAGCATTTT. It encodes CASSLGSGHQPQHF.

As DNA, the CDR3 is TGTGCCAGCACGGGACAGGGATTCGGCTCTGGGGCCAACGTCCTGACTTTC. Residues: CASTGQGFGSGANVLTF. The V and J genes are TRBV9 and TRBJ2-6; 9 positions match TRBD1. This CDR3 comprises 17 residues. CDR1 SGDLS and CDR2 YYNGEE come from the germline V gene. V lost 6 bases and J lost 0; bases outside the gene matches: 7.

The rearrangement links TRBV6-1 to TRBJ1-1; TRBD1 agrees at 7 bases. With V trimmed by 7 bases and J by 10 bases, 12 bases remained unmatched. The CDR3 loop spans 13 amino acids. Germline CDR1 is MNHNS and CDR2 is SASEGT. The CDR3 DNA sequence: TGTGCCAGCATCACAGGGGAGCCTAGGGGAGCTTTCTTT. This gives the protein CASITGEPRGAFF.

This chain links TRBV7-2 with TRBJ1-1; TRBD1 might be the D (5 bases). Trimming cost V 0 bases and J 5 bases, with 28 bases left between them. The CDR3 consists of 20 residues. Germline V lookup: CDR1 SGHTA, CDR2 FQGNSA. CDR3 amino acids: CASSLAQYRPAPGGQTEAFF. CDR3 DNA sequence: TGTGCCAGCAGCTTAGCCCAATATAGACCGGCCCCGGGGGGTCAGACTGAAGCTTTCTTT.

This chain joins TRBV2 and TRBJ2-7; 12 nucleotides match TRBD2. After removal of 4 bases from V and 3 bases from J, the junction contained 7 bases not matched to a gene. The CDR3 extends over 16 amino acids. Germline V lookup: CDR1 SNHLY, CDR2 FYNNEI. The CDR3 loop reads CASSGAGTSGFYEQYF. DNA of the CDR3: TGTGCCAGCAGTGGGGCCGGGACTAGCGGGTTCTACGAGCAGTACTTC.

V usage is TRBV27 and J usage is TRBJ2-1; 9 bases agree with TRBD2. V trimming: 2 bases; J trimming: 5 bases; junction bases outside the gene matches: 4. Germline loops: CDR1 MNHEY, CDR2 SMNVEV (reference sequence). The CDR3 consists of 15 residues. The CDR3, as DNA: TGTGCCAGCAGTTTAACCCGACTAGCGGACAATGAGCAGTTCTTC. Protein product: CASSLTRLADNEQFF.

The count of this clone is one. The chain is built from TRBV11-2 and TRBJ1-3; 7 nucleotides agree with TRBD1. The CDR3 is made up of 16 amino acids. J was trimmed by 1 base and V by 1 base; bases with no gene match: 4. From germline, CDR1 is SGHAT and CDR2 FQNNGV. The CDR3 bases are TGTGCCAGCAGCTTAGTGGAGGGGGCGTCTGGAAACACCATATATTTT. This codes for CASSLVEGASGNTIYF. Using reference TRBV11-2 and TRBJ1-3 for the parts outside the CDR3, the full variable domain is EAGVAQSPRYKIIEKRQSVAFWCNPISGHATLYWYQQILGQGPKLLIQFQNNGVVDDSQLPKDRFSAERLKGVDSTLKIQPAKLEDSAVYLCASSLVEGASGNTIYFGEGSWLTVV.

The CDR3 loop is CSAKFFEAFF. CDR3 nucleotide sequence: TGCAGTGCTAAATTCTTCGAAGCTTTCTTT. The rearrangement links TRBV20-1 to TRBJ1-1; D gene uncertain. The germline V gene has CDR1 DFQATT and CDR2 SNEGSKA (reference sequence). Trimming removed 4 bases from V and 8 bases from J, with 8 bases in between. CDR3 size: 10 residues.

The chain uses TRBV6-1 and TRBJ1-3; no definite D call. The germline V gene encodes CDR1 MNHNS and CDR2 SASEGT. The length of the CDR3 is 10 residues. Deletions cut 11 bases from V and 4 bases from J, with 6 bases between. The CDR3 spells CALGGNTIYF. The CDR3 DNA is TGTGCCCTGGGCGGAAACACCATATATTTT.

V usage is TRBV2 and J usage is TRBJ2-7; a possible D gene is TRBD2 (6 bases). The germline V and J ends were trimmed by 7 bases and 2 bases, with 15 bases remaining between them. Germline V gene data show CDR1 as SNHLY and CDR2 as FYNNEI. CDR3 length equals 14 residues. In DNA form, the CDR3 reads TGTGCCAGCAATCAGTTTGCTAGCGCCTACGAGCAGTACTTC. This codes for CASNQFASAYEQYF.

The gene calls are TRBV4-3 and TRBJ2-2; 11 bases agree with TRBD1. V lost 0 bases, J lost 6 bases, and 6 bases stayed unmatched. The germline V gene encodes CDR1 LGHNA and CDR2 YSLEER. The CDR3 loop spans 17 amino acids. The CDR3 DNA is TGCGCCAGCAGCCAAGATCAGATGGGACAGGGGGCCGGGGAGCTGTTTTTT. Translating gives CASSQDQMGQGAGELFF.

Concerning this clone: The junction shows a germline mismatch at one end, possibly a read error. This chain connects TRBV28 to TRBJ1-4, with a possible D match to TRBD1 (5 bases). The CDR3 consists of 12 residues. The germline V gene encodes CDR1 MDHEN and CDR2 SYDVKM. CDR3 protein: CSSRRGGEKLFF. The CDR3 DNA reads TGTTCCAGCAGACGGGGGGGGGAAAAACTGTTTTTT.